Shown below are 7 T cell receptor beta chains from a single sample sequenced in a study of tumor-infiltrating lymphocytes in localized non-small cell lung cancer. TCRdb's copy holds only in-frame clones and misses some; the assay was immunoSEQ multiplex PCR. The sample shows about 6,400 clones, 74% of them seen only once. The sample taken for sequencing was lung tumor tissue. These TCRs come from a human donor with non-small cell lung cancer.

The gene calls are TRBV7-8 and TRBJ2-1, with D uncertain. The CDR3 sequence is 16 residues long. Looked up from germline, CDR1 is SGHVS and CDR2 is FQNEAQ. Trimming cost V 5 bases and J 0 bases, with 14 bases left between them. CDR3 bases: TGTGCCAGCAGCCTAGGGTACCGAAGCTCCTACAATGAGCAGTTCTTC. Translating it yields CASSLGYRSSYNEQFF.

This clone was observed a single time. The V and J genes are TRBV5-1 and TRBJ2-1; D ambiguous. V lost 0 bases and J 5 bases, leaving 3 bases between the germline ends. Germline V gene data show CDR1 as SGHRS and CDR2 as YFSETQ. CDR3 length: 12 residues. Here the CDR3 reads CASSLGDNEQFF. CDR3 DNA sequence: TGCGCCAGCAGCTTGGGTGACAATGAGCAGTTCTTC.

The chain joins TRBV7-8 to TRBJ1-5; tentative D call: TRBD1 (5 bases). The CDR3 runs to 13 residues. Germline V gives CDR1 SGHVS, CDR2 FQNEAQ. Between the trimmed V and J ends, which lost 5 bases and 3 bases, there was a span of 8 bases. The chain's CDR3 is CASSRGFNQPQHF. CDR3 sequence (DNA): TGTGCCAGCAGCCGGGGCTTCAATCAGCCCCAGCATTTT.

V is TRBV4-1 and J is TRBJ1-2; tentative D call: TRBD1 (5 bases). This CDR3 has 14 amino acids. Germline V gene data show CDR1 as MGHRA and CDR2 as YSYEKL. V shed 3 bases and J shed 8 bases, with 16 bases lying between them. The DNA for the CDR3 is TGCGCCAGCAGCCAGGCGGGCAGGGTCGGGGGCTACACCTTC. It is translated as CASSQAGRVGGYTF.

The CDR3: CASSDFYEQYF. DNA of the CDR3: TGTGCCAGCAGTGACTTCTACGAGCAGTACTTC. V and J are TRBV6-5 and TRBJ2-7; D is unclear. Germline values: CDR1 MNHEY, CDR2 SVGAGI. The V gene lost 5 bases and the J gene lost 3 bases, with 5 bases spanning the gap. This CDR3 is built from 11 residues.

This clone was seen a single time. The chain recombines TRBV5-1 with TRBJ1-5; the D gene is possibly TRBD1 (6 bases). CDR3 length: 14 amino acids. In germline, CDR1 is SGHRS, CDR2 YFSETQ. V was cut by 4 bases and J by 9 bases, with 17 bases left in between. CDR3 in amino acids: CASSPTGPRGPQHF. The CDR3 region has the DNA TGCGCCAGCAGCCCCACAGGGCCCAGGGGGCCCCAGCATTTT.

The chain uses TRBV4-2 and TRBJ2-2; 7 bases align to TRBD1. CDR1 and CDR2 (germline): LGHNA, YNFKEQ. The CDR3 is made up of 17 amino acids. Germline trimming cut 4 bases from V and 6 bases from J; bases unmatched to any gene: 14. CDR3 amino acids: CASSPTGIVLGAGELFF. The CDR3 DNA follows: TGTGCCAGCAGCCCGACAGGGATAGTCCTGGGAGCCGGGGAGCTGTTTTTT.